The 12 T cell receptor beta chains in this list originate from one sample, sequenced in a study of cytomegalovirus exposure and HLA in healthy donors. A multiplex PCR was run with 60 Vbeta primers and 13 Jbeta primers. Clones were sequenced by immunoSEQ multiplex PCR, and TCRdb holds only the in-frame ones, with some missing. The data show 200,000 to 250,000 clones, and the top ten clones hold about 1%. The specimen sequenced was PBMCs. The receptors here all came from a woman under 40 in good health and CMV-seropositive.

This rearrangement joins TRBV20-1 to TRBJ2-1; D call uncertain. V lost 5 bases, J lost 7 bases, and 9 bases lay in between. CDR1 and CDR2 (germline): DFQATT, SNEGSKA (reference sequence). The CDR3 has 11 amino acids. This CDR3 reads CSAQLWNEQFF. In DNA, the CDR3 is TGCAGTGCTCAACTCTGGAATGAGCAGTTCTTC.

The rearrangement uses TRBV12-5 and TRBJ2-5; a weak D match, TRBD1 (6 bases). CDR1 LGHNT and CDR2 FRNRAP come from the germline V gene. The germline V and J ends were trimmed by 1 base and 3 bases, with 9 bases remaining between them. The CDR3 has 14 residues. The CDR3 coding sequence is TGTGCTAGTGGTTTGGACAGGGCTGAAGAGACCCAGTACTTC. Residues: CASGLDRAEETQYF.

The chain is built from TRBV6-1 and TRBJ2-5, with 7 bases identical to TRBD1. Trimming removed 4 bases from V and 6 bases from J; junction bases left unmatched: 14. The CDR3 spans 16 residues. Looked up from germline, CDR1 is MNHNS and CDR2 is SASEGT. The CDR3 sequence is CASSGGPGTDWKTQYF. CDR3 DNA: TGTGCCAGCAGTGGGGGACCCGGGACAGATTGGAAGACCCAGTACTTC.

This chain uses TRBV5-1 with TRBJ1-1; TRBD1 aligns across 7 bases. Germline CDR1 SGHRS, CDR2 YFSETQ. The CDR3 is 16 residues long. V trimming: 1 base; J trimming: 1 base; junction bases outside the gene matches: 7. The CDR3 nucleotides are TGCGCCAGCAGCTTGAATGCAGGGGGTACGAACACTGAAGCTTTCTTT. Translation gives CASSLNAGGTNTEAFF.

The chain employs TRBV5-1 and TRBJ1-1, with 10 positions matching TRBD1. The CDR3 covers 16 residues. CDR1 and CDR2 (germline): SGHRS, YFSETQ. Losses at the gene ends were 4 bases for V and 3 bases for J; bases not matched to a gene: 9. DNA of the CDR3: TGCGCCAGCAGCATCGGGGGGACAGGGGAAGACACTGAAGCTTTCTTT. Translated, it gives CASSIGGTGEDTEAFF.

The genes are TRBV29-1 and TRBJ2-1, with 7 bases fitting TRBD2. The V and J ends lost 2 bases and 13 bases, in that order; junction bases with no gene match: 5. This CDR3 is 11 amino acids long. Germline V lookup: CDR1 SQVTM, CDR2 ANQGSEA. CDR3 loop: CSVERREFQFF. CDR3 bases: TGCAGCGTTGAAAGGCGGGAGTTTCAGTTCTTC.

The CDR3 protein is CASVTPLNTEAFF. For the CDR3, the DNA is TGTGCCAGTGTAACTCCTCTGAACACTGAAGCTTTCTTT. This chain joins TRBV19 and TRBJ1-1; D is unclear. In germline, CDR1 is LNHDA, CDR2 SQIVND (reference sequence). The CDR3 contains 13 residues. Trimming shortened V by 8 bases and J by 0 bases, and 10 bases separated the two germline ends.

The rearrangement links TRBV4-1 to TRBJ2-7, with a weak D call TRBD2 (10 bases). Germline-derived CDR1 and CDR2 are MGHRA and YSYEKL. V lost 4 bases and J 6 bases, leaving 25 bases between the germline ends. This CDR3 comprises 17 residues. CDR3 region: CASSLGQGRTSGLEQYF. The CDR3 DNA sequence: TGCGCCAGCAGCCTGGGACAGGGTCGGACTAGCGGTCTCGAGCAGTACTTC.

The chain couples TRBV6-1 to TRBJ1-6; no clear D. CDR3 length equals 15 residues. V lost 2 bases and J 2 bases, leaving 7 bases between the germline ends. Per the germline V gene, CDR1 is MNHNS and CDR2 is SASEGT. The CDR3 DNA sequence: TGTGCCAGCAGTGAACAGAGGGCCTATAATTCACCCCTCCACTTT. Protein: CASSEQRAYNSPLHF.

This sequence joins TRBV19 and TRBJ2-2; 10 bases match TRBD1. V trimming: 0 bases; J trimming: 6 bases; junction bases outside the gene matches: 1. Germline V gives CDR1 LNHDA, CDR2 SQIVND (reference sequence). This CDR3 has 15 amino acids. CDR3 bases: TGTGCCAGTAGTATAGACGGGACAGGGGCCGGGGAGCTGTTTTTT. This codes for CASSIDGTGAGELFF.

J is TRBJ1-1 and V is TRBV7-2; a possible D gene is TRBD1 (5 bases). The CDR3 sequence is 14 residues long. V was cut by 5 bases and J by 1 base, with 11 bases left in between. Germline assignment: CDR1 SGHTA and CDR2 FQGNSA. In DNA form, the CDR3 reads TGTGCCAGCAGCCGAAGACAGAGGAACACTGAAGCTTTCTTT. Amino acid sequence: CASSRRQRNTEAFF.

This chain joins TRBV28 and TRBJ2-5; 11 bases are a match to TRBD1. TRBJ2-7 matches the DNA end more closely, so the J call is doubtful. Germline CDR1 is MDHEN and CDR2 is SYDVKM. The length of the CDR3 is 16 residues. CDR3 bases: TGTGCCAGCAGTTCCGCCGGGACAGGGGGAACCTACGAGCAGTACTTC. Translated, it gives CASSSAGTGGTYEQYF.